Listed below are T cell receptor beta chains from one sample, sequenced in a study of vaccination and CD4 T cells after COVID-19. Their cognate antigens are unknown. TCRdb called the PCR reads again in MiXCR, with one record for every CDR3 protein. The sample lists approximately 14,000 distinct CDR3 sequences, 40% to 65% occurring once. The input for sequencing was CD4+ T cells from blood, cultured in vitro, taken before SARS-CoV-2 vaccination. The receptors were sampled from a human donor who had recovered from COVID-19. Each CDR3 is given with its conserved first and last residue. D genes are given only for firm matches. Not every row has a clone size; where given, it reads once, few, many or a size class.

d_gene,abundance,j_gene,v_gene,CDR3aa,CDR3nt
-,-,TRBJ2-5,TRBV6-1,CASSVSAQETQYF,TGTGCCAGCAGTGTAAGCGCCCAAGAGACCCAGTACTTC
TRBD2,few,TRBJ2-3,TRBV2,CASSGVAGLSTDTQYF,TGTGCCAGCAGTGGAGTAGCGGGGTTAAGCACAGATACGCAGTATTTT
-,-,TRBJ1-6,TRBV6-5,CASSYGQPYNSPLHF,TGTGCCAGCAGTTATGGGCAGCCTTATAATTCACCCCTCCACTTT
-,few,TRBJ1-1,TRBV6-5,CASSYFLGGPEAFF,TGTGCCAGCAGTTACTTTCTTGGGGGCCCTGAAGCTTTCTTT
TRBD2,-,TRBJ2-2,TRBV7-2,CASSFLAGPNTGELFF,TGTGCCAGCAGCTTCCTAGCGGGGCCGAACACCGGGGAGCTGTTTTTT
-,-,TRBJ2-1,TRBV29-1,CSVGGVGTWNNEQFF,TGCAGCGTTGGGGGGGTTGGGACCTGGAACAATGAGCAGTTCTTC
-,-,TRBJ1-2,TRBV20-1,CSARGGNYGYTF,TGCAGTGCTAGAGGGGGCAACTATGGCTACACCTTC
-,few,TRBJ1-2,TRBV7-9,CASSPDNYGYTF,TGTGCCAGCAGCCCAGACAACTATGGCTACACCTTC
-,-,TRBJ2-3,TRBV20-1,CSARTGTDTQYF,TGCAGTGCTAGGACAGGAACAGATACGCAGTATTTT
TRBD2,-,TRBJ2-3,TRBV28,CASSSLTPGLAGLSTDTQYF,TGTGCCAGCAGTTCCTTAACACCGGGACTAGCGGGATTGAGCACAGATACGCAGTATTTT
-,-,TRBJ1-1,TRBV10-2,CASSESRYTEAFF,TGCGCCAGCAGTGAGAGCCGCTACACTGAAGCTTTCTTT
TRBD1,-,TRBJ1-1,TRBV20-1,CSASAADRGQNTEAFF,TGCAGTGCTAGCGCGGCCGACAGGGGGCAGAACACTGAAGCTTTCTTT
-,-,TRBJ2-7,TRBV6-1,CATWGSSYEQYF,TGTGCCACCTGGGGGAGCTCCTACGAGCAGTACTTC
-,-,TRBJ2-2,TRBV6-4,CASSETSTGELFF,TGTGCCAGCAGTGAGACTAGCACCGGGGAGCTGTTTTTT
-,-,TRBJ2-5,TRBV20-1,CSSSASQETQYF,TGCAGTTCTAGCGCGTCCCAAGAGACCCAGTACTTC
-,-,TRBJ1-5,TRBV19,CASSPLRGASNQPQHF,TGTGCCAGTAGTCCCCTGAGGGGGGCGAGCAATCAGCCCCAGCATTTT
TRBD1,-,TRBJ2-3,TRBV20-1,CSAPTGPSTDTQYF,TGCAGTGCCCCGACAGGGCCTAGCACAGATACGCAGTATTTT
-,few,TRBJ2-1,TRBV12-2,CASRVRGPRYNEQFF,TGTGCAAGTCGCGTTCGTGGGCCGCGTTACAATGAGCAGTTCTTC
TRBD2,-,TRBJ2-2,TRBV6-1,CASTRGSGRARNTGELFF,TGTGCCAGCACCCGGGGGAGCGGGAGGGCCCGGAACACCGGGGAGCTGTTTTTT
-,-,TRBJ2-1,TRBV7-3,CASSVTVSDEQFF,TGTGCCAGCAGCGTAACTGTATCCGATGAGCAGTTCTTC
-,-,TRBJ2-7,TRBV30,CAWSRNRAYEQYF,TGTGCCTGGAGTAGAAACAGGGCCTACGAGCAGTACTTC
TRBD2,-,TRBJ2-7,TRBV20-1,CSARQLAGETFRWDEQYF,TGCAGTGCTAGGCAACTAGCGGGAGAGACATTTCGGTGGGACGAGCAGTACTTC
-,-,TRBJ1-2,TRBV11-2,CASSLDGPDYGYTF,TGTGCCAGCAGCTTAGATGGTCCCGATTATGGCTACACCTTC
-,-,TRBJ1-4,TRBV7-9,CASSLGQLNEKLFF,TGTGCCAGCAGCTTAGGGCAGCTAAATGAAAAACTGTTTTTT
-,few,TRBJ1-1,TRBV5-4,CASSLQAMNTEAFF,TGTGCCAGCAGCTTACAGGCCATGAACACTGAAGCTTTCTTT
TRBD1,-,TRBJ2-2,TRBV19,CASSQTGANTGELFF,TGTGCCAGTAGCCAAACAGGGGCGAACACCGGGGAGCTGTTTTTT
-,-,TRBJ1-5,TRBV5-1,CASSLEGGNQPQHF,TGCGCCAGCAGCTTGGAGGGGGGGAATCAGCCCCAGCATTTT
TRBD2,-,TRBJ2-7,TRBV19,CASRGLAGAYEQYF,TGTGCCAGTAGGGGACTAGCGGGAGCTTACGAGCAGTACTTC
-,-,TRBJ2-2,TRBV7-2,CASSFRRGNTGELFF,TGTGCCAGCAGCTTTAGAAGGGGAAACACCGGGGAGCTGTTTTTT
TRBD2,few,TRBJ2-3,TRBV20-1,CSARASSGITQYF,TGCAGTGCTAGAGCGTCTAGCGGGATTACGCAGTATTTT
TRBD2,-,TRBJ2-1,TRBV5-1,CASSLVAGGGNEQFF,TGCGCCAGCAGCTTGGTAGCGGGTGGGGGGAATGAGCAGTTCTTC
TRBD1,once,TRBJ1-5,TRBV20-1,CSARTGTGSRYSNQPQHF,TGCAGTGCTAGAACCGGGACAGGGTCACGGTATAGCAATCAGCCCCAGCATTTT
TRBD1,once,TRBJ2-7,TRBV28,CASKRDSTYEQYF,TGTGCCAGTAAAAGGGACAGCACCTACGAGCAGTACTTC
-,-,TRBJ2-3,TRBV20-1,CSAKRITDTQYF,TGCAGCGCAAAGCGAATCACAGATACGCAGTATTTT
-,few,TRBJ1-1,TRBV20-1,CSARETAVMNTEAFF,TGCAGTGCTAGAGAAACGGCAGTGATGAACACTGAAGCTTTCTTT
TRBD1,-,TRBJ2-1,TRBV7-6,CASSSQGATEQFF,TGTGCCAGCAGCTCACAGGGGGCAACTGAGCAGTTCTTC
-,few,TRBJ1-5,TRBV2,CASRGSSGSNQPQHF,TGTGCCAGCAGGGGGTCCTCTGGGAGCAATCAGCCCCAGCATTTT
TRBD2,few,TRBJ2-7,TRBV6-1,CASSGLAGGSYEQYF,TGTGCCAGCAGTGGACTAGCGGGAGGATCCTACGAGCAGTACTTC
TRBD2,-,TRBJ2-7,TRBV5-1,CASSLGLAGGYEQYF,TGCGCCAGCAGCTTGGGCCTAGCGGGAGGTTACGAGCAGTACTTC
TRBD2,-,TRBJ2-5,TRBV20-1,CSALGTSGSETQYF,TGCAGTGCTCTCGGGACTAGCGGGAGTGAGACCCAGTACTTC
TRBD1,-,TRBJ2-5,TRBV20-1,CSARVPSTDRELKTQYF,TGCAGTGCTAGAGTGCCCTCCACGGACAGGGAATTGAAGACCCAGTACTTC
TRBD2,-,TRBJ2-6,TRBV20-1,CSSNGGRASGANVLTF,TGCAGTTCCAATGGCGGGAGGGCTTCTGGGGCCAACGTCCTGACTTTC
-,-,TRBJ1-1,TRBV24-1,CATKGRGTEAFF,TGTGCCACCAAGGGCCGTGGCACTGAAGCTTTCTTT
-,-,TRBJ2-7,TRBV7-8,CASSLKTSGTYSYEQYF,TGTGCCAGCAGCTTGAAGACGTCCGGGACTTACTCCTACGAGCAGTACTTC